The rows below give T cell receptor beta chains drawn from one sample of a study of blood T cell repertoires in COVID-19. Clones were sequenced by immunoSEQ multiplex PCR, and TCRdb holds only the in-frame ones, with some missing. The data hold some 150,000 clones, with 86% observed a single time. The source material was PBMCs or T cells enriched from blood (not recorded which). Receptors originate from a man over 45 who had recovered from COVID-19. Each CDR3 is given with its conserved first and last residue. The D gene is left open where the match is weak. Clone size is stated in some rows and not others, as once, few, many or a class when expanded.

V,J,length,size,D,DNA,CDR3
TRBV3-1/TRBV3-2,TRBJ1-3,17,NA,TRBD1,TGTGCCAGCAGCCCCCAGGGGAGACAGGGGGCTGGAAACACCATATATTTT,CASSPQGRQGAGNTIYF
TRBV4-2,TRBJ2-6,17,few,TRBD2,TGTGCCAGCAGCGTGACCGGGACTAGCGCTGGGGCCAACGTCCTGACTTTC,CASSVTGTSAGANVLTF
TRBV24-1,TRBJ1-5,15,NA,NA,TGTGCCACCAGTGCAGGGGATATAGGCAATCAGCCCCAGCATTTT,CATSAGDIGNQPQHF
TRBV5-4,TRBJ1-2,15,NA,NA,TGTGCCAGCAGCTCGGGGTGGCAGGGGAACTATGGCTACACCTTC,CASSSGWQGNYGYTF
TRBV28,TRBJ1-6,14,few,NA,TGTGCCAGCAGTTTAATACAGGGAGCTTCACCCCTCCACTTT,CASSLIQGASPLHF
TRBV7-6,TRBJ1-5,15,NA,NA,TGTGCCAGCAGCTGGGGGGATAATAGCAATCAGCCCCAGCATTTT,CASSWGDNSNQPQHF
TRBV20-1,TRBJ1-1,9,once,NA,TGCAGTGCCAAGGGGTTAGCTTTCTTT,CSAKGLAFF
TRBV27,TRBJ1-3,14,NA,NA,TGTGCCAGCAGTCCTATCGCGGCTGGAAACACCATATATTTT,CASSPIAAGNTIYF
TRBV7-2,TRBJ2-6,17,NA,NA,TGTGCCAGCAGCTTAGAACTCCAGGTCTTTTGGGCCAACGTCCTGACTTTC,CASSLELQVFWANVLTF
TRBV6-4,TRBJ2-1,13,NA,NA,TGTGCCAGCAGTGACCGACTGTACAATGAGCAGTTCTTC,CASSDRLYNEQFF
TRBV5-4,TRBJ1-4,15,NA,TRBD1,TGTGCCAGCAGCTTGGACGGACAGGGGGGAGAAAAACTGTTTTTT,CASSLDGQGGEKLFF
TRBV7-2,TRBJ2-1,15,NA,TRBD2,TGTGCCAGCAGCTTACAGACTAGCGGGGGGAATGAGCAGTTCTTC,CASSLQTSGGNEQFF
TRBV4-3,TRBJ2-2,17,NA,TRBD2,TGCGCCAGCAGCCAATTTCCCCCGGGACTAGCGGCCGGGGAGCTGTTTTTT,CASSQFPPGLAAGELFF
TRBV28,TRBJ2-7,15,few,TRBD2,TGTGCCAGCAGCTCAGCGAGCGGGAGCATTTACGAGCAGTACTTC,CASSSASGSIYEQYF
TRBV13,TRBJ1-2,12,few,NA,TGTGCCAGCAGCTTATTCCGCTATGGCTACACCTTC,CASSLFRYGYTF
TRBV3-1/TRBV3-2,TRBJ1-1,17,NA,NA,TGTGCCAGCAGCCAAGTGTTAGGAGGCACCATGAACACTGAAGCTTTCTTT,CASSQVLGGTMNTEAFF
TRBV2,TRBJ2-7,13,NA,NA,TGTGCCAGCATAGGGGCCTTAAACTACGAGCAGTACTTC,CASIGALNYEQYF
TRBV24-1,TRBJ2-3,17,NA,TRBD2,TGTGCCACCAGTGACCCTTCGACTAGCGGGGATCTAGATACGCAGTATTTT,CATSDPSTSGDLDTQYF
TRBV6-6,TRBJ1-5,11,NA,NA,TGTGCCAGCAGTCCCGAGCAGCCCCAGCATTTT,CASSPEQPQHF
TRBV24-1,TRBJ1-2,13,once,TRBD1,TGTGCCACCAGAGCACAGGGGTCGTCTGGCTACACCTTC,CATRAQGSSGYTF
TRBV6-2/TRBV6-3,TRBJ2-3,13,NA,NA,TGTGCCAGCAGCCCCCCCAACACAGATACGCAGTATTTT,CASSPPNTDTQYF
TRBV7-3,TRBJ2-1,16,NA,NA,TGTGCCAGCAGCTTTGGAGGGGACAGCTCCTACAATGAGCAGTTCTTC,CASSFGGDSSYNEQFF
TRBV12-3/TRBV12-4,TRBJ2-7,13,NA,NA,TGTGCCAGCAGCACACCTCCTCCCTACGAGCAGTACTTC,CASSTPPPYEQYF
TRBV12-3/TRBV12-4,TRBJ1-2,13,NA,NA,TGTGCCAGCAGAGATGTCGGGACTTATGGCTACACCTTC,CASRDVGTYGYTF
TRBV5-1,TRBJ1-2,13,NA,NA,TGCGCAACTCGACCCGGGGTGAACTATGGCTACACCTTC,CATRPGVNYGYTF
TRBV7-2,TRBJ1-2,15,NA,TRBD1,TGTGCCAGCAGCTTAGGGGCAGGGGGCTTTTATGGCTACACCTTC,CASSLGAGGFYGYTF
TRBV4-2,TRBJ2-7,14,few,NA,TGTGCCAGCAGCCAAGGAGTAAGAACCTACGAGCAGTACTTC,CASSQGVRTYEQYF